This TCR beta chain was captured in a study of cytomegalovirus exposure and HLA in healthy donors. Use of 60 Vbeta and 13 Jbeta primers characterized the PCR. Generated by immunoSEQ multiplex PCR, the TCRdb table keeps only in-frame clones and is missing some. Of about 140,000 clones in the sample, roughly 78% are singletons; the top ten hold approximately 2%. This sequence was found in a man aged 30-40 years in good health and CMV-seronegative. Sequencing input: PBMCs.

The CDR3 loop is CASSLVEDTEAFF. The CDR3, as DNA: TGTGCCAGCTCACTGGTGGAGGACACTGAAGCTTTCTTT. This chain links TRBV18 with TRBJ1-1; D unclear. CDR3 length: 13 residues. Germline CDR1 is KGHSH and CDR2 is LQKENI. V was pared by 4 bases and J by 3 bases, with 9 bases between.